A single sample is the source of the 28 T cell receptor beta chains below, sequenced in a study of preoperative IRX-2 immunotherapy in early breast cancer. Treatment given: preoperative locoregional IRX-2 cytokine immunotherapy. The protocol was immunoSEQ multiplex PCR, while the TCRdb copy is restricted to in-frame clones and leaves out a portion. The sample has approximately 30,000 clones, roughly 91% seen once; the top ten hold around 1.6%. The material was tumor tissue, obtained after IRX-2 immunotherapy. The receptors originated from a human donor with breast cancer.

The J gene is TRBJ1-4, the V gene TRBV11-3; 11 bases are a match to TRBD1. From germline, CDR1 is SGHNT and CDR2 YENEEA. This CDR3 spans 14 amino acids. V was clipped by 5 bases and J by 8 bases; unmatched bases: 4. The CDR3 region is CASSRGQGDEKLFF. Here the CDR3 DNA reads TGTGCCAGCAGCCGGGGACAGGGGGACGAAAAACTGTTTTTT.

The chain joins TRBV5-1 to TRBJ2-7; 7 positions agree with TRBD1. This CDR3 region has 14 residues. Germline V lookup: CDR1 SGHRS, CDR2 YFSETQ. The V gene end was trimmed by 0 bases and the J gene end by 5 bases; junction bases not matched to a gene: 5. The CDR3 DNA follows: TGCGCCAGCAGCTTGGAAGGGGGCGGCCACGAGCAGTACTTC. This encodes CASSLEGGGHEQYF.

As DNA, the CDR3 is TGCGCCAGCAGCTTGGTAGACAGGGGGCTTGGCAATCAGCCCCAGCATTTT. Protein: CASSLVDRGLGNQPQHF. The chain recombines TRBV5-1 with TRBJ1-5, with 10 bases that match TRBD1. V shed 0 bases, J shed 2 bases, and the junction held 5 bases outside the gene matches. This CDR3 has 17 residues. From germline, CDR1 is SGHRS and CDR2 YFSETQ.

The V gene is TRBV14, the J gene TRBJ2-6; D is undetermined. The V end lost 4 bases, the J end lost 0 bases, and 7 bases lay between the germline ends. The CDR3 is 15 amino acids. Germline CDR1 SGHDN, CDR2 FVKESK. CDR3 protein: CASSLMGSGANVLTF. The CDR3 DNA reads TGTGCCAGCAGCCTAATGGGCTCTGGGGCCAACGTCCTGACTTTC.

The chain links TRBV4-1 to TRBJ1-3; D is uncertain. The V and J ends lost 1 base and 1 base respectively, with 11 bases between them. Germline loops: CDR1 MGHRA, CDR2 YSYEKL. This CDR3 region has 16 residues. CDR3 in amino acids: CASSQASRASGNTIYF. Written as DNA, the CDR3 is TGCGCCAGCAGCCAAGCCTCCCGGGCATCTGGAAACACCATATATTTT.

The chain joins TRBV7-1 to TRBJ2-2, with D unresolved. TRBV7-1 is sorted into the ORF group, with uncertain function. CDR3 length: 13 amino acids. Trimming shortened V by 5 bases and J by 7 bases, and 11 bases separated the two germline ends. The CDR3: CASSEPKYGELFF. CDR3 sequence (DNA): TGTGCCAGCAGCGAACCGAAGTACGGGGAGCTGTTTTTT.

V gene TRBV10-2 combines with J gene TRBJ2-1, with 11 positions matching TRBD2. Germline CDR1 WSHSY, CDR2 SAAADI. J lost 7 bases, V lost 6 bases, and 11 bases had no gene match. The CDR3 is 16 amino acids. The CDR3 loop is CASRISTSGRFNEQFF. DNA of the CDR3: TGCGCCAGCAGAATTTCCACTAGCGGGAGATTTAATGAGCAGTTCTTC.

The V and J genes are TRBV6-8 and TRBJ1-2; the D gene is possibly TRBD1 (5 bases). The CDR3 extends over 12 amino acids. CDR1 and CDR2 (germline): MNHGY, SAAAGT. V was cut by 5 bases and J by 8 bases, with 12 bases left in between. CDR3 amino acids: CASSDSSFGYTF. CDR3 in DNA: TGTGCCAGCAGTGACAGCTCGTTCGGCTACACCTTC.

The DNA of the CDR3 is TGTGCCAGCAGCTCCGGACAGGGTGGATACAATGAGCAGTTCTTC. This gives the protein CASSSGQGGYNEQFF. V and J are TRBV7-7 and TRBJ2-1; the match to TRBD1 covers 8 bases. The germline V gene encodes CDR1 SSHAT and CDR2 FNYEAQ (reference sequence). CDR3 length equals 15 residues. J lost 4 bases, V lost 4 bases, and 6 bases had no gene match.

This clone has just a few counts. The chain has TRBV11-3 and TRBJ1-3, with D perhaps TRBD1 (6 bases). Trimming left V 1 base short and J 2 bases short, with 12 bases between. Germline V gene data show CDR1 as SGHNT and CDR2 as YENEEA. CDR3 length: 16 residues. CDR3 loop: CASSLGQDFTGNTIYF. The CDR3 bases are TGTGCCAGCAGCTTAGGACAGGATTTCACTGGAAACACCATATATTTT.

V gene TRBV6-8 combines with J gene TRBJ1-4, with TRBD1 identical over 7 bases. With V trimmed by 7 bases and J by 7 bases, 9 bases remained unmatched. The CDR3 contains 14 residues. The V gene's germline CDR1 is MNHGY and CDR2 SAAAGT. As DNA, the CDR3 is TGTGCCAGCAAACCGACAGGGAAGATTGAAAAACTGTTTTTT. Translating gives CASKPTGKIEKLFF.

The rearrangement joins TRBV6-4 to TRBJ2-3; D not certain. The CDR3 covers 11 residues. Germline V CDR1 and CDR2: MRHNA, SNTAGT. V was shortened by 5 bases and J by 2 bases, with 2 bases between the two germline ends. CDR3 nucleotides: TGTGCCAGCAGTCTCACAGATACGCAGTATTTT. Its protein product is CASSLTDTQYF.

The rearrangement links TRBV7-6 to TRBJ1-3, with TRBD1 identical over 8 bases. V shed 5 bases, J shed 3 bases, and the junction held 6 bases outside the gene matches. CDR1 and CDR2 (germline): SGHVS, FNYEAQ. CDR3 length: 15 amino acids. The CDR3 protein is CASSLTGGGGNTIYF. CDR3 sequence (DNA): TGTGCCAGCAGCCTAACAGGGGGTGGTGGAAACACCATATATTTT.

The V call is TRBV29-1, the J call TRBJ2-5; D is possibly TRBD1 (6 bases). The V gene's germline CDR1 is SQVTM and CDR2 ANQGSEA. Trimming removed 5 bases from V and 5 bases from J, with 18 bases in between. The CDR3 spans 14 residues. The CDR3 loop reads CSVIRGRSGETQYF. The CDR3, as DNA: TGCAGCGTTATCAGGGGCAGGTCTGGGGAGACCCAGTACTTC.

As regards this clone: The junction shows a germline mismatch at one end, possibly a read error. This sequence joins TRBV11-3 and TRBJ2-3; D uncertain. This CDR3 is built from 14 residues. Germline values: CDR1 SGHNT, CDR2 YENEEA. Here the CDR3 reads CASSLHFLTDTQYF. In DNA, the CDR3 is TGTGCTAGCAGCTTACACTTCCTCACAGATACGCAGTATTTT.

The CDR3 spells CADMDGRFYEQYF. The CDR3 DNA is TGTGCCGATATGGATGGCAGATTTTACGAGCAGTACTTC. The V and J genes are TRBV19 and TRBJ2-7; the D is unclear. This CDR3 is built from 13 residues. CDR1 is LNHDA and CDR2 is SQIVND in the germline V gene (reference sequence). V shed 11 bases and J shed 4 bases, with 18 bases lying between them.

J is TRBJ2-5 and V is TRBV19; TRBD2 matches at 7 bases. The CDR3 spans 15 residues. J was trimmed by 5 bases and V by 3 bases; bases with no gene match: 9. Germline V CDR1 and CDR2: LNHDA, SQIVND (reference sequence). The CDR3 loop is CASSIRGLPRETQYF. The CDR3 region has the DNA TGTGCCAGTAGTATTCGGGGACTACCTCGGGAGACCCAGTACTTC.

J is TRBJ1-1 and V is TRBV29-1; D not resolved. Germline V gives CDR1 SQVTM, CDR2 ANQGSEA. V was clipped by 7 bases and J by 8 bases, with 17 bases between them. There are 12 residues in the CDR3. CDR3 DNA sequence: TGCAGCGGACTAACGGCTACCCTCGAAGCTTTCTTT. Its protein product is CSGLTATLEAFF.

The J gene is TRBJ2-1, the V gene TRBV19, with TRBD2 matching over 11 bases. J lost 9 bases, V lost 6 bases, and 10 bases had no gene match. Germline V gene data show CDR1 as LNHDA and CDR2 as SQIVND (reference sequence). The CDR3 contains 15 residues. The CDR3: CASSLLAGVMGEQFF. The CDR3 nucleotides read TGTGCCAGTAGCTTACTAGCGGGAGTTATGGGTGAGCAGTTCTTC. The complete variable domain, with remaining parts taken from reference TRBV19 and TRBJ2-1, reads DGGITQSPKYLFRKEGQNVTLSCEQNLNHDAMYWYRQDPGQGLRLIYYSQIVNDFQKGDIAEGYSVSREKKESFPLTVTSAQKNPTAFYLCASSLLAGVMGEQFFGPGTRLTVL.

V gene TRBV28 combines with J gene TRBJ1-4; the D gene is possibly TRBD1 (6 bases). Trimming took off 6 bases at V and 8 bases at J, with 16 bases between the two ends. Germline CDR1 reads MDHEN; CDR2 reads SYDVKM. The CDR3 is 14 residues long. Here the CDR3 DNA reads TGTGCCAGCAGGAAACAGGGCGTAGGGGAAAAACTGTTTTTT. Amino acids: CASRKQGVGEKLFF.

The genes are TRBV6-8 and TRBJ2-1; 9 positions agree with TRBD2. The CDR3 is made up of 15 amino acids. V gave up 6 bases and J gave up 6 bases; unmatched junction bases: 9. Germline CDR1 reads MNHGY; CDR2 reads SAAAGT. DNA of the CDR3: TGTGCCAGCAGCCAAGCCGGGACTAGCACCAATGAGCAGTTCTTC. Its translation is CASSQAGTSTNEQFF.

CDR3 sequence: CASSLSSLIHEQFF. Written as DNA, the CDR3 is TGTGCCAGCAGCTTGAGTTCCTTGATCCATGAGCAGTTCTTC. The chain combines TRBV7-1 with TRBJ2-1; D unresolved. TRBV7-1 is treated as an ORF (open reading frame) with a function not yet certain. The CDR3 has 14 residues. V lost 4 bases, J lost 8 bases, and 15 bases lay in between.

The chain joins TRBV7-2 to TRBJ2-2, with D unresolved. In germline, CDR1 is SGHTA, CDR2 FQGNSA. CDR3 length: 13 amino acids. Trimming removed 8 bases from V and 4 bases from J, with 11 bases in between. CDR3 DNA sequence: TGTGCCAGCTCGACGGAGCCCACCGGGGAGCTGTTTTTT. This encodes CASSTEPTGELFF.

The gene calls are TRBV11-3 and TRBJ2-7; 9 nucleotides align to TRBD1. Germline V gives CDR1 SGHNT, CDR2 YENEEA. With V trimmed by 5 bases and J by 6 bases, 11 bases remained unmatched. This CDR3 region has 15 residues. Here the CDR3 reads CASSPRTGVYGEQYV. CDR3 DNA: TGTGCCAGCAGCCCGCGGACAGGGGTTTATGGCGAGCAGTACGTC.

The chain couples TRBV11-3 to TRBJ1-5, with 7 bases matching TRBD1. V trimming: 3 bases; J trimming: 5 bases; junction bases outside the gene matches: 7. The CDR3 has 15 residues. Germline assignment: CDR1 SGHNT and CDR2 YENEEA. The CDR3 DNA sequence: TGTGCCAGCAGCTTGAGGGGGCTGGGTTATCAGCCCCAGCATTTT. Protein product: CASSLRGLGYQPQHF. Full variable domain (missing parts from reference TRBV11-3 and TRBJ1-5): EAGVVQSPRYKIIEKKQPVAFWCNPISGHNTLYWYLQNLGQGPELLIRYENEEAVDDSQLPKDRFSAERLKGVDSTLKIQPAELGDSAVYLCASSLRGLGYQPQHFGDGTRLSIL.

The CDR3 sequence is CATSRGDGGGNGYTF. The CDR3 nucleotides read TGTGCCACCAGCAGAGGAGACGGGGGGGGCAATGGCTACACCTTC. V gene TRBV15 combines with J gene TRBJ1-2, with D maybe TRBD1 (6 bases). The germline gives CDR1 LNHNV, CDR2 YYDKDF (reference sequence). The length of the CDR3 is 15 residues. Trimming pared 1 base from V and 6 bases from J, leaving 15 bases between.

This rearrangement joins TRBV1 to TRBJ1-2; the D call of TRBD1 is as the table states it, not checked on the DNA. TRBV1 is a pseudogene segment. There are 15 residues in the CDR3. The CDR3 region is CASSQEGSLNYGYTF. The CDR3 DNA reads TGCGCCAGCAGCCAAGAGGGCAGTTTAAACTATGGCTACACCTTC.

J is TRBJ1-1 and V is TRBV5-1; unclear D gene. The V gene's germline CDR1 is SGHRS and CDR2 YFSETQ. The germline V and J ends were trimmed by 4 bases and 6 bases, with 19 bases remaining between them. The CDR3 extends over 15 amino acids. The CDR3 spells CASSLKESNLSEAFF. The CDR3 nucleotides are TGCGCCAGCAGCCTGAAAGAGAGCAATCTTTCTGAAGCTTTCTTT.